This T cell receptor (beta chain) was observed in a study of neurological immune-mediated disorders. There are a few counts of this clonotype. Its cognate antigen is unknown. The CDR3 contains 14 residues. V gave up 5 bases and J gave up 4 bases, with 13 bases separating them. CDR1 and CDR2 from the germline V gene are LNHDA and SQIVND (reference sequence). General observations from the study: TCR-beta repertoires seemed private in all groups, with no expanded CDR3 amino acid sequences shared.

The time point is: longitudinal time-point 2. cDNA was made by 5'RACE with 10-nucleotide random UMIs. TCRdb re-called the 5' RACE reads through MiXCR, storing one row per CDR3 protein. This table has some 60,000 distinct CDR3 sequences, 8.5% to 10% appearing once. The source is a man aged 25 to 45 in good health. The sequenced material came from PBMCs. The chain couples TRBV19 to TRBJ2-3; D possibly corresponds to TRBD2 (5 bases). Here the CDR3 reads CASSGISGADTQYF. The CDR3 DNA is TGTGCCAGTAGTGGGATCTCCGGGGCAGATACGCAGTATTTT.